The sequence of this T cell receptor (beta chain) was determined in a study of CD8+ T cells in alopecia areata. The sequencing template was cDNA reverse transcribed from extracted RNA. The table came from immunoSEQ multiplex PCR; TCRdb's copy has only in-frame clones and leaves some out. The sample holds about 110,000 clones, approximately 61% seen once. Collected material from alopecia areata patients comprised lesional scalp punch biopsies and peripheral blood. Investigators sorted PBMCs to obtain both CD4+ and CD8+ T cells. A word on this clone: Its antigen is as yet unknown.

Trimming removed 7 bases from V and 1 base from J, with 14 bases in between. CDR1 and CDR2 from the germline V gene are MGHDK and SYGVNS. The CDR3 sequence is 15 residues long. The study's findings and limits: Lesional scalp displayed greater clonality than normal scalp, most notably in alopecia totalis/universalis.

This receptor was obtained from a human donor with alopecia areata. The rearrangement joins TRBV25-1 to TRBJ1-5; unclear D gene. The specimen sequenced was NKG2D-low CD8+ T cells sorted from blood. Written as DNA, the CDR3 is TGTGCCAGCAAACTGAGACCGTTAAGCAATCAGCCCCAGCATTTT. As protein: CASKLRPLSNQPQHF. Combining the CDR3 with reference TRBV25-1 and TRBJ1-5 gives the whole variable domain EADIYQTPRYLVIGTGKKITLECSQTMGHDKMYWYQQDPGMELHLIHYSYGVNSTEKGDLSSESTVSRIRTEHFPLTLESARPSHTSQYLCASKLRPLSNQPQHFGDGTRLSIL.